The rows below give T cell receptor beta chains drawn from one sample of a study of Ad26.COV2.S vaccination and SARS-CoV-2 variants. Here immunoSEQ multiplex PCR was the method, and the copy in TCRdb shows in-frame clones only, minus some. Counted here are around 310,000 clones, 90% occurring once; the ten biggest clones make up about 5%. Sequences were derived from peripheral blood, sampled in a trial of Ad26.COV2.S vaccine versus placebo. Source of these receptors: a person aged 18-60 years who received the Ad26.COV2.S COVID-19 vaccine or a placebo. Both conserved end residues are part of each CDR3. D genes are given only for firm matches. Size is stated for part of the rows, as once, few or many counts, or as a class when the clone is expanded.

D gene | J gene | V gene | clone size | CDR3 DNA | CDR3 protein
NA | TRBJ2-3 | TRBV30 | NA | TGTGCCTGGACCCAGGGAGCCAACCCAAAGGCGCAGTATTTT | CAWTQGANPKAQYF
TRBD2 | TRBJ2-1 | TRBV7-3 | once | TGTGCCAGCAGCCTCGGACTAGCTACTCACAATGAGCAGTTCTTC | CASSLGLATHNEQFF
NA | TRBJ2-7 | TRBV6-6 | NA | TGTGCCAGCAGCCCAAACTACGAGCAGTACTTC | CASSPNYEQYF
NA | TRBJ1-1 | TRBV11-2 | NA | TGTGCCAGCAGCTTAGACGACAGCTCGTTGAACACTGAAGCTTTCTTT | CASSLDDSSLNTEAFF
NA | TRBJ2-3 | TRBV6-5 | NA | TGTGCCAGCAGTCACCCCAGAGCCGGGACAGATACGCAGTATTTT | CASSHPRAGTDTQYF
TRBD2 | TRBJ2-1 | TRBV29-1 | NA | TGCAGCGCGGGGACTATGAACGAGCAGTTCTTC | CSAGTMNEQFF
NA | TRBJ2-4 | TRBV19 | NA | TGTGCCAGTAAAGGGGGACCTAGCTGGGGCATTCAGTACTTC | CASKGGPSWGIQYF
TRBD1 | TRBJ1-1 | TRBV6-6 | NA | TGTGCCGGGAACAGGGGGCGAGGCACTGAAGCTTTCTTT | CAGNRGRGTEAFF
NA | TRBJ2-1 | TRBV5-1 | once | TGCGCCAGCAGCTTGGCCCCGCGACAGGCCTCCTACAATGAGCAGTTCTTC | CASSLAPRQASYNEQFF
NA | TRBJ1-2 | TRBV20-1 | NA | TGCAGTGCTAGAGATCGTGTTGGCTACACCTTC | CSARDRVGYTF
NA | TRBJ1-2 | TRBV10-3 | NA | TGTGCCATCCGGGACTTCAGGGAACCTCGCTATGGCTACACCTTC | CAIRDFREPRYGYTF
TRBD2 | TRBJ2-1 | TRBV9 | NA | TGTGCCAGCAGCGAGGGGAGCGGGGGAAGGGAGCAGTTCTTC | CASSEGSGGREQFF
NA | TRBJ1-5 | TRBV5-1 | NA | TGCGCCAGCAGCTTGGGAGGGGGGGTCGGCCAGCCCCAGCATTTT | CASSLGGGVGQPQHF
NA | TRBJ1-2 | TRBV30 | NA | TGTGCCTGGAGATTAATAGGGACCGGCTACACCTTC | CAWRLIGTGYTF
TRBD1 | TRBJ2-7 | TRBV5-8 | few | TGTGCCAGCAGCTTGGGGGACAGGGGCTACGAGCAGTACTTC | CASSLGDRGYEQYF
NA | TRBJ2-7 | TRBV5-1 | NA | TGCGCCAGCAGCTTGATACCCTCAACCACCTACGAGCAGTACTTC | CASSLIPSTTYEQYF
TRBD1 | TRBJ2-3 | TRBV7-3 | NA | TGTGCCAGCAGCTCCTACAGGGGAGCAGATACGCAGTATTTT | CASSSYRGADTQYF
TRBD1 | TRBJ1-1 | TRBV20-1 | NA | TGCAGTGCTAGTCACGGACAGGGAGGAGTGAACACTGAAGCTTTCTTT | CSASHGQGGVNTEAFF
TRBD2 | TRBJ2-2 | TRBV18 | once | TGTGCCAGCTCACCACCGGGACTAGCCGGAACCGGGGAGCTGTTTTTT | CASSPPGLAGTGELFF
TRBD2 | TRBJ2-1 | TRBV9 | NA | TGTGCCAGCAGAGGAGTGGGACTAGCGGGGTACAATGAGCAGTTCTTC | CASRGVGLAGYNEQFF
NA | TRBJ1-5 | TRBV19 | few | TGTGCCAGTAGTATCTTCCGGGACAATCAGCCCCAGCATTTT | CASSIFRDNQPQHF
TRBD2 | TRBJ2-6 | TRBV5-6 | NA | TGTGCCAGCAGCCCATGGGGCGGGGGCTCTGGGGCCAACGTCCTGACTTTC | CASSPWGGGSGANVLTF
TRBD2 | TRBJ2-2 | TRBV7-3 | NA | TGTGCCAGCAGCCCCCGAGGAGCGGGAGACCCCGGGGAGCTGTTTTTT | CASSPRGAGDPGELFF
NA | TRBJ1-1 | TRBV11-2 | once | TGTGCCAGCAGCTTAGGGTTAGTAGCTTTCTTT | CASSLGLVAFF
NA | TRBJ1-2 | TRBV6-5 | NA | TGTGCCAGCACTCCAGGTCCAGCGGCCTCCTATGGCTACACCTTC | CASTPGPAASYGYTF
NA | TRBJ1-1 | TRBV9 | NA | TGTGCCAGCTGCAGAGAGAACACTGAAGCTTTCTTT | CASCRENTEAFF
NA | TRBJ2-5 | TRBV18 | NA | TGTGCCAGCTCACCGGGGTTCGGGGAGACCCAGTACTTC | CASSPGFGETQYF
NA | TRBJ1-2 | TRBV5-1 | few | TGCGCCAGCAGCTTGGATCCGTCGGGGCTACTTAACTATGGCTACACCTTC | CASSLDPSGLLNYGYTF
TRBD2 | TRBJ2-3 | TRBV5-5 | NA | TGTGCCAGCAGCTTGGTAACTAGCGTAGGGACAGATACGCAGTATTTT | CASSLVTSVGTDTQYF
TRBD2 | TRBJ2-2 | TRBV29-1 | NA | TGCAGCGCTAGACTAGCGGGAGGGGAAACCGGGGAGCTGTTTTTT | CSARLAGGETGELFF
TRBD2 | TRBJ2-1 | TRBV19 | NA | TGTGCCAGTAGTCCCCCAGTAGGAGCGGGAAGGAGGAATGAGCAGTTCTTC | CASSPPVGAGRRNEQFF
TRBD1 | TRBJ1-5 | TRBV4-2 | NA | TGTGCCAGCCGCCACAGGGGTGAGGGTAGCAATCAGCCCCAGCATTTT | CASRHRGEGSNQPQHF
NA | TRBJ2-7 | TRBV28 | NA | TGTGCCAGCAGTTTCTCCGGGACAAGAACCTACGAGCAGTACTTC | CASSFSGTRTYEQYF
NA | TRBJ2-2 | TRBV7-2 | NA | TGTGCCAGCAGCTTGCAAAGTATGTTTCAGAACACCGGGGAGCTGTTTTTT | CASSLQSMFQNTGELFF
TRBD1 | TRBJ1-1 | TRBV11-3 | NA | TGTGCCAGCAGCGCTGACAGGGTCGGGTCGAGGTTT | CASSADRVGSRF
NA | TRBJ2-7 | TRBV21-1 | NA | TGTGCCAGCAGCCTCACCGGGACAGGGGACGCCGAGCAGTACTTC | CASSLTGTGDAEQYF
TRBD1 | TRBJ1-1 | TRBV19 | once | TGTGCCAGTACCGTATGGGACAGCCTTAACACTGAAGCTTTCTTT | CASTVWDSLNTEAFF
TRBD1 | TRBJ1-1 | TRBV7-9 | NA | TGTGCCAGCAGCTTCCCCCGACAGGGTAACACTGAAGCTTTCTTT | CASSFPRQGNTEAFF
NA | TRBJ1-2 | TRBV15 | NA | TGTGCCACCAGCCCTTCAACTCGGGGCTACACCTTC | CATSPSTRGYTF
NA | TRBJ2-3 | TRBV27 | NA | TGTGCCAGCAGTTTATGGGCGGGACATACAGATACGCAGTATTTT | CASSLWAGHTDTQYF